This T cell receptor beta chain was documented in a study of cytomegalovirus exposure and HLA in healthy donors. Looked up from germline, CDR1 is SGHVS and CDR2 is FQNEAQ. V was cut by 2 bases and J by 3 bases, with 5 bases left in between. This CDR3 is built from 12 residues. PCR amplification relied on 60 Vbeta primers (plus 13 Jbeta primers). The table came from immunoSEQ multiplex PCR; TCRdb's copy has only in-frame clones and leaves some out. The data hold 230,000 or so clones, with roughly 91% observed a single time. Sequencing input: PBMCs. The clonotype was recovered from a girl aged 2 to 9 in good health and CMV-seronegative. The rearrangement joins TRBV7-8 to TRBJ2-7; D call uncertain. CDR3: CASSLFLYEQYF. CDR3 in DNA: TGTGCCAGCAGCTTATTCCTCTACGAGCAGTACTTC. The variable domain in full, completed from reference TRBV7-8 and TRBJ2-7, reads GAGVSQSPRYKVAKRGQDVALRCDPISGHVSLFWYQQALGQGPEFLTYFQNEAQLDKSGLPSDRFFAERPEGSVSTLKIQRTQQEDSAVYLCASSLFLYEQYFGPGTRLTVT.